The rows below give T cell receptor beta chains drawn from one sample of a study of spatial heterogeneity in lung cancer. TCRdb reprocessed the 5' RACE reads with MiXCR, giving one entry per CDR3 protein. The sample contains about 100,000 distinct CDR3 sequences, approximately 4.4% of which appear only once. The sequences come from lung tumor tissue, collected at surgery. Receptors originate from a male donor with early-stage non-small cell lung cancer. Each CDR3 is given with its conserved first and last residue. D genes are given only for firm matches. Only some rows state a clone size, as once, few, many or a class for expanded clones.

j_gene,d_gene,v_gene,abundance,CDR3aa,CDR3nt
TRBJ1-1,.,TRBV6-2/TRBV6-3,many,CASSYILGRVTNTEAFF,TGTGCCAGCAGTTACATCTTAGGGAGGGTGACGAACACTGAAGCTTTCTTT
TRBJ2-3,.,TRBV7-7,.,CASSPQGGTQYF,TGTGCTAGCAGCCCCCAGGGTGGTACGCAGTATTTT
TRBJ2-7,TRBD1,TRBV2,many,CASSTTGVGYEQYF,TGTGCCAGCAGCACGACAGGGGTCGGATACGAGCAGTACTTC
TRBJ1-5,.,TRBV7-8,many,CASSLGENQPQHF,TGTGCCAGCAGCTTAGGAGAAAACCAGCCCCAGCATTTT
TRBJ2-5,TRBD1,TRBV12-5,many,CASGLEVGQGLGETQYF,TGTGCTAGTGGTTTGGAGGTCGGACAGGGGTTAGGAGAGACCCAGTACTTC
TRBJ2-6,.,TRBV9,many,CASSRGGAGANVLTF,TGTGCCAGCAGCCGTGGAGGAGCTGGGGCCAACGTCCTGACTTTC
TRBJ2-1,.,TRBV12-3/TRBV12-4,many,CASSLPADSYNEQFF,TGTGCCAGCAGTTTACCAGCGGACTCCTACAATGAGCAGTTCTTC
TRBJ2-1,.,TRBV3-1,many,CASSRAGGTQGDEQFF,TGTGCCAGCAGCCGCGCTGGGGGGACCCAGGGGGATGAGCAGTTCTTC
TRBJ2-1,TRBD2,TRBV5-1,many,CASSRLAGGFKRDEQFF,TGCGCCAGCAGCCGTTTAGCGGGAGGTTTCAAACGGGATGAGCAGTTCTTC
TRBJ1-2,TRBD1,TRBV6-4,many,CASSDSGGYGYTF,TGTGCCAGCAGTGATTCAGGGGGCTATGGCTACACCTTC
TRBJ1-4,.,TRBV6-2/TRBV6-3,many,CASSYARAGVNEKLFF,TGTGCCAGCAGTTACGCCCGCGCGGGAGTAAATGAAAAACTGTTTTTT
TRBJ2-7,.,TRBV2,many,CASNRDASYEQYF,TGTGCCAGCAACAGGGACGCCTCCTACGAGCAGTACTTC
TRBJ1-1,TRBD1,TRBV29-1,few,CSVTTGVDTEAFF,TGCAGCGTTACCACAGGGGTGGACACTGAAGCTTTCTTT
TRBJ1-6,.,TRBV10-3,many,CAISDIQMNSPLHF,TGTGCCATCAGTGATATCCAGATGAATTCACCCCTCCACTTT
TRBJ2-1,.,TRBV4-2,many,CASSLPGSYNEQFF,TGTGCCAGCAGTCTTCCGGGTTCCTACAATGAGCAGTTCTTC
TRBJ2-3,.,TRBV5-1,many,CASSLFDTQYF,TGCGCCAGCAGCTTGTTCGATACGCAGTATTTT